Included here is one TCR beta chain sequence, with context. What it binds is unknown. This specimen belongs to a study of chemoradiotherapy in HPV16-positive cancers. Study in general: Two HPV16-positive patients' cells yielded candidate HPV-specific clones and common motifs.

Unmatched junction bases numbered 4, after V lost 5 bases and J lost 5 bases. Germline V gene sequence: CDR1 SGHTA, CDR2 FQGTGA. The CDR3 extends over 15 amino acids. Findings of the study overall: The functional HPV-specific definition rests on just a couple of HPV16-positive patients.

Repertoires were sampled repeatedly during chemoradiotherapy. TCRdb's table, derived via immunoSEQ multiplex PCR, lists solely in-frame clones and lacks some. This sample has tens of thousands of clones, with around 90% found just once. The specimen comprised blood, sampled from a patient who underwent chemoradiotherapy. The genes are TRBV7-3 and TRBJ2-5, with 14 bases identical to TRBD2. The clonotype originates from a human donor with HPV-associated anogenital cancer. The CDR3 reads CASSKTSGGAETQYF. The CDR3 nucleotides are TGTGCCAGCAGCAAGACTAGCGGGGGGGCGGAGACCCAGTACTTC.